This T cell receptor beta chain derives from a study of response to subunit inactivated influenza vaccine. Findings of the study overall: New T cells are recruited in small numbers by each seasonal influenza vaccination, according to the authors' suggestion.

Comment on this clonotype: No antigen is known for it.

In germline, CDR1 is SGHRS, CDR2 YFSETQ. The ends lost 4 bases at V and 5 bases at J; junction bases unmatched: 9. The CDR3 runs 15 residues. One entry per CDR3 protein results from TCRdb running MiXCR on the RT-PCR reads. The table has under 950,000 distinct CDR3 sequences, 21% seen once. The sequencing here drew on PBMCs from blood, taken 5 days after vaccination. V and J are TRBV5-1 and TRBJ2-1; 7 nucleotides match TRBD1. This clonotype was sampled from a middle-aged man who received an inactivated influenza vaccine. The CDR3: CASSNTGTVNNEQFF. The CDR3 DNA sequence: TGCGCCAGCAGCAACACCGGGACAGTTAACAATGAGCAGTTCTTC.